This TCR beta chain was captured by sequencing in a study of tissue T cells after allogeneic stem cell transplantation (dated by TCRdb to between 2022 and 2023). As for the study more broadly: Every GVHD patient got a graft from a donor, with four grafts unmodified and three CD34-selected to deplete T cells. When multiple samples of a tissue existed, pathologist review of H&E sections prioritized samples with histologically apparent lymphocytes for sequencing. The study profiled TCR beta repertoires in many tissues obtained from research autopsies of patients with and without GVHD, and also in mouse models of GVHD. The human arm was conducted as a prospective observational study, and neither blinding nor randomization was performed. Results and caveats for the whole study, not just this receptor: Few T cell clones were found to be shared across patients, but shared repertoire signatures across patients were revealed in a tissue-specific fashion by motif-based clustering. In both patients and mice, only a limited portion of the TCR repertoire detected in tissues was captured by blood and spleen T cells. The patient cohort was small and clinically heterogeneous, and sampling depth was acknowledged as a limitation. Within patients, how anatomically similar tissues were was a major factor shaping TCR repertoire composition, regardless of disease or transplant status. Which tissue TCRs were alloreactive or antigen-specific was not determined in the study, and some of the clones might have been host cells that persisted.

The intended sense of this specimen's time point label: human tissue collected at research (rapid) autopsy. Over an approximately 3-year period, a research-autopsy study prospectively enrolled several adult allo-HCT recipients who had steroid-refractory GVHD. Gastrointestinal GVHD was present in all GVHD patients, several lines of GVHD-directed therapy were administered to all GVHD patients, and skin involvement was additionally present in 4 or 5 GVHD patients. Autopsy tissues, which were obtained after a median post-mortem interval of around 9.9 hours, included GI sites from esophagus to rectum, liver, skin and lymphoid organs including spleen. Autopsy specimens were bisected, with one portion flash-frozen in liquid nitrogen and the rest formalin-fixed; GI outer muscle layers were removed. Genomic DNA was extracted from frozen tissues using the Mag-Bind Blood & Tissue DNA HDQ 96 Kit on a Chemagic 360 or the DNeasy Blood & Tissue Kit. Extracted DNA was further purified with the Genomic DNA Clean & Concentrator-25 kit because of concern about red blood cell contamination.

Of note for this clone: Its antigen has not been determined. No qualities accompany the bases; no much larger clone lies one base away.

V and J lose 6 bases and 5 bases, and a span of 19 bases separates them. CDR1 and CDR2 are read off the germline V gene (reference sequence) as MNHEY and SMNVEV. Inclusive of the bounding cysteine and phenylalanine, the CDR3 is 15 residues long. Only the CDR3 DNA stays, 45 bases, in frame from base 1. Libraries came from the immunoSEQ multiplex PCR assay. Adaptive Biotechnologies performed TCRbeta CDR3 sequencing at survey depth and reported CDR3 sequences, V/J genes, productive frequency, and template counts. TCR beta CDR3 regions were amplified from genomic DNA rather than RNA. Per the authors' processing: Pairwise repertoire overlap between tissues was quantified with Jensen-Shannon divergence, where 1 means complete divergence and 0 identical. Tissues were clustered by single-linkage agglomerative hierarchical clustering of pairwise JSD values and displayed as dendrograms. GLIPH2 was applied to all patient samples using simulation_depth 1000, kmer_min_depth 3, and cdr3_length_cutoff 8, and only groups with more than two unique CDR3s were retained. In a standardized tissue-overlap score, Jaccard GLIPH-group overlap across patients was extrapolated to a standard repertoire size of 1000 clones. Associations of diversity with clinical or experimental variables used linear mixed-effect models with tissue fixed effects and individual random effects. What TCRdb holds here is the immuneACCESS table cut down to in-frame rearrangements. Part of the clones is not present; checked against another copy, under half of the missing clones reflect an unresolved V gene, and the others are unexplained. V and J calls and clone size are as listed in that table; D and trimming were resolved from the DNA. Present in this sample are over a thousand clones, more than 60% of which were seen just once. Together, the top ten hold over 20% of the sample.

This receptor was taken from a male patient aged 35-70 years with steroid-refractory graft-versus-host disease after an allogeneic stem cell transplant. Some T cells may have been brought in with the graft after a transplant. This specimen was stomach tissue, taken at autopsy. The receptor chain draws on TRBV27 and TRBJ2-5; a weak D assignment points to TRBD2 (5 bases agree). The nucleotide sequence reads TGTGCCAGCAGCATAAGGACCCCTGGCGGGGAGACCCAGTACTTC. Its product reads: CASSIRTPGGETQYF.